The 13 T cell receptor beta chains below all came from one sample that was sequenced in a study of response to subunit inactivated influenza vaccine. TCRdb reprocessed the RT-PCR reads with MiXCR, giving one entry per CDR3 protein. The sample has around 540,000 distinct CDR3 sequences; 10% to 15% are singletons. The sequencing here drew on PBMCs from blood, taken on the day of vaccination. All receptors derive from a man aged 50 to 59 who received an inactivated influenza vaccine.

The V and J genes are TRBV6-6 and TRBJ2-2; D gene uncertain. Trimming took off 5 bases at V and 9 bases at J, with 13 bases between the two ends. The germline CDR1 and CDR2 sequences are MNHNY and SVGAGI (reference sequence). CDR3 length: 13 residues. The CDR3 sequence: CASSPGLGRELFF. The CDR3 nucleotides read TGTGCCAGCAGTCCCGGGCTTGGGCGGGAGCTGTTTTTT.

This clonotype was counted ten times or more. The chain is built from TRBV12-3 or TRBV12-4 and TRBJ2-2; tentatively, D is TRBD2 (6 bases). The CDR3 is 15 residues long. V lost 4 bases and J lost 4, with 13 bases in between. CDR3 DNA: TGTGCCAGCAGTTCCCGGGGGTGGGCCACCGGGGAGCTGTTTTTT. Translation: CASSSRGWATGELFF.

The rearrangement uses TRBV20-1 and TRBJ2-3; weak D call: TRBD2 (6 bases). Trimming removed 1 base from V and 4 bases from J, with 12 bases in between. This CDR3 spans 14 amino acids. Germline CDR1 reads DFQATT; CDR2 reads SNEGSKA (reference sequence). For the CDR3, the DNA is TGCAGTGCTAGAGTCCGGGAGAGGGCAGATACGCAGTATTTT. Residues: CSARVRERADTQYF.

This clonotype was counted a few times. The gene calls are TRBV6-1 and TRBJ2-5, with 7 bases aligning to TRBD1. Germline loops: CDR1 MNHNS, CDR2 SASEGT. The V and J ends lost 5 bases and 1 base, in that order; junction bases with no gene match: 10. This CDR3 is built from 16 residues. DNA for the CDR3: TGTGCCAGCAGTCAACCAGGGGGAGCCTCCCAAGAGACCCAGTACTTC. Protein product: CASSQPGGASQETQYF.

This clonotype came up a few times. The V gene is TRBV25-1, the J gene TRBJ1-2, with D unclear. This CDR3 contains 13 residues. V was clipped by 3 bases and J by 3 bases, with 8 bases between them. Germline lookup yields CDR1 MGHDK and CDR2 SYGVNS. The CDR3 loop is CASSEDGHYGYTF. The CDR3 nucleotides read TGTGCCAGCAGTGAGGACGGTCACTATGGCTACACCTTC.

The gene calls are TRBV30 and TRBJ2-7, with D possibly TRBD2 on 5 matching bases. Germline CDR1 and CDR2: GTSNPN and SVGIG (reference sequence). V shed 3 bases and J shed 3 bases, with 9 bases lying between them. The CDR3 covers 12 residues. CDR3 sequence reads: CAWRSRGYEQYF. In nucleotides, the CDR3 is TGTGCCTGGAGAAGTCGGGGCTACGAGCAGTACTTC.

V usage is TRBV6-1 and J usage is TRBJ1-1; TRBD1 matches at 9 bases. The CDR3 is 16 amino acids. Germline CDR1 MNHNS, CDR2 SASEGT. With 6 bases clipped from V and 0 bases from J, the junction kept 8 bases outside the gene matches. Written as DNA, the CDR3 is TGTGCCAGCAGACCCGGGACAGGGACTATGAACACTGAAGCTTTCTTT. Translating gives CASRPGTGTMNTEAFF.

This chain uses TRBV12-3 or TRBV12-4 with TRBJ1-1; D is possibly TRBD1 (6 bases). This CDR3 spans 15 amino acids. The germline V and J ends were trimmed by 5 bases and 0 bases, with 13 bases remaining between them. The CDR3 protein is CASSQRDTMNTEAFF. CDR3 sequence (DNA): TGTGCCAGCAGTCAGCGGGACACAATGAACACTGAAGCTTTCTTT.

The chain links TRBV13 to TRBJ2-1; 8 bases align to TRBD2. CDR3 length equals 15 residues. CDR1 is PRHDT and CDR2 is FYEKMQ in the germline V gene (reference sequence). Unmatched junction bases numbered 8, after V lost 5 bases and J lost 5 bases. The CDR3, as DNA: TGTGCCAGCAGCACACGACTAGCGAGCAACAATGAGCAGTTCTTC. Amino acids: CASSTRLASNNEQFF.

This clonotype has only a few counts. V and J are TRBV7-9 and TRBJ1-4; unclear D gene. The ends were cut back, 1 base at V and 4 bases at J, with 7 bases in the middle. Germline V CDR1 and CDR2: SEHNR, FQNEAQ (reference sequence). CDR3 size: 14 residues. The CDR3 reads CASSLGEVNEKLFF. For the CDR3, the DNA is TGTGCCAGCAGCTTAGGAGAGGTTAATGAAAAACTGTTTTTT.

This clonotype was observed a handful of times. The chain joins TRBV6-2 or TRBV6-3 to TRBJ2-6; 8 nucleotides align to TRBD1. After removal of 0 bases from V and 0 bases from J, the junction contained 10 bases not matched to a gene. Germline values: CDR1 MNHEY, CDR2 SVGEGT. This CDR3 is 20 amino acids long. The CDR3 protein is CASSYSSGQDFISGANVLTF. The CDR3 bases are TGTGCCAGCAGTTACTCGTCGGGACAGGACTTCATCTCTGGGGCCAACGTCCTGACTTTC.

This clonotype was detected many times. This chain joins TRBV6-1 and TRBJ1-4, with D possibly being TRBD1 (6 bases). The CDR3 is made up of 14 amino acids. Germline V lookup: CDR1 MNHNS, CDR2 SASEGT. V dropped 6 bases and J dropped 7 bases, with 15 bases sitting between them. CDR3 nucleotides: TGTGCCAGCAGATCGGTGGGGGGGCCTGAAAAACTGTTTTTT. Translation: CASRSVGGPEKLFF.

The chain links TRBV29-1 to TRBJ2-5; TRBD1 matches 10 bases. V lost 4 bases and J lost 2; bases outside the gene matches: 7. CDR3 length equals 15 residues. Germline V CDR1 and CDR2: SQVTM, ANQGSEA. The CDR3 nucleotides are TGCAGCGTTGGAAAGGGACAGGGGCTACAAGAGACCCAGTACTTC. Translating it yields CSVGKGQGLQETQYF. Using reference TRBV29-1 and TRBJ2-5 for the parts outside the CDR3, the full variable domain is SAVISQKPSRDICQRGTSLTIQCQVDSQVTMMFWYRQQPGQSLTLIATANQGSEATYESGFVIDKFPISRPNLTFSTLTVSNMSPEDSSIYLCSVGKGQGLQETQYFGPGTRLLVL.